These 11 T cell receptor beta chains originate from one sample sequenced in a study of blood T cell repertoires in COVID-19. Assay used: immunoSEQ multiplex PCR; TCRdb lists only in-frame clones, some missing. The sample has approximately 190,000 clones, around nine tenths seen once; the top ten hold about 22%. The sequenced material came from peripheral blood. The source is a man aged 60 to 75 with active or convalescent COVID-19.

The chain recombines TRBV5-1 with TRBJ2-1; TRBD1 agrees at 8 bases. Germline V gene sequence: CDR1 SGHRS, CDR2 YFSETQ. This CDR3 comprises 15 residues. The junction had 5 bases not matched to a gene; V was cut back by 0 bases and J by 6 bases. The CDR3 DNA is TGCGCCAGCAGCTTGGTCGGACAGGGTACCAATGAGCAGTTCTTC. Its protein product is CASSLVGQGTNEQFF.

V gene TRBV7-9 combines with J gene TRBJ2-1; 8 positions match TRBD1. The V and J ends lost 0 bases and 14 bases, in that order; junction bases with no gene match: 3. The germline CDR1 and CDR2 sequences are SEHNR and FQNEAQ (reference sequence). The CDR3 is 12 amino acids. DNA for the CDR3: TGTGCCAGCAGCTTAGCCGCGGGACAGGAGTTCTTC. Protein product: CASSLAAGQEFF. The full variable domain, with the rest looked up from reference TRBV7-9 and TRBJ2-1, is DTGVSQNPRHKITKRGQNVTFRCDPISEHNRLYWYRQTLGQGPEFLTYFQNEAQLEKSRLLSDRFSAERPKGSFSTLEIQRTEQGDSAMYLCASSLAAGQEFFGPGTRLTVL.

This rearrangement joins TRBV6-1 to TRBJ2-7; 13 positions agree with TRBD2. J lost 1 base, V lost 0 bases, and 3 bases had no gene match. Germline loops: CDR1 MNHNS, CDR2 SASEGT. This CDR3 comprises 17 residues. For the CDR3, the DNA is TGTGCCAGCAGTGAAGCGGGGACTAGCGGGGAATCCTACGAGCAGTACTTC. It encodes CASSEAGTSGESYEQYF.

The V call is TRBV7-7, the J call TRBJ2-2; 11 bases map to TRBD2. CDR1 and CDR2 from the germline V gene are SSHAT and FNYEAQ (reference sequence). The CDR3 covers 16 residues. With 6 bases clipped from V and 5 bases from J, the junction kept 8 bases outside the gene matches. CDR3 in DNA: TGTGCCAGCAGTCCCGGGACTAGCGGTAGGACCGGGGAGCTGTTTTTT. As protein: CASSPGTSGRTGELFF.

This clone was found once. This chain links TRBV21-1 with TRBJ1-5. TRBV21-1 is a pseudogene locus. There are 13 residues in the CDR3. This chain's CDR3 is CASSEGGSQPQHF. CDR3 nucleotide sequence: TGTGCCAGCAGCGAAGGAGGGAGTCAGCCCCAGCATTTT.

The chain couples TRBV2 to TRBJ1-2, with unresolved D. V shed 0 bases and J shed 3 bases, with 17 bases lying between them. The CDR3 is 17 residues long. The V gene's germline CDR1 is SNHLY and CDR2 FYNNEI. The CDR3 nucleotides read TGTGCCAGCAGTGAAGCGCTCGGGGTCGGGAGTTACTATGGCTACACCTTC. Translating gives CASSEALGVGSYYGYTF.

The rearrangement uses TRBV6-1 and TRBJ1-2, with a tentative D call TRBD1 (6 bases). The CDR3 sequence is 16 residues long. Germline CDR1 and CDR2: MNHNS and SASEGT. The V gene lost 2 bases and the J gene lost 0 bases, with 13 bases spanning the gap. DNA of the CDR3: TGTGCCAGCAGTGAATCTCACTCAGGGGCTAACTATGGCTACACCTTC. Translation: CASSESHSGANYGYTF.

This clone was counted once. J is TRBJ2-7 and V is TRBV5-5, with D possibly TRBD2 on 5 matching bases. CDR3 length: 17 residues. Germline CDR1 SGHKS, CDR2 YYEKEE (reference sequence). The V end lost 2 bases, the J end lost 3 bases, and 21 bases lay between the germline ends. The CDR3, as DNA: TGTGCCAGCAGCTTAGGCCTAGCCGGCTCGGGGTACTACGAGCAGTACTTC. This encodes CASSLGLAGSGYYEQYF.

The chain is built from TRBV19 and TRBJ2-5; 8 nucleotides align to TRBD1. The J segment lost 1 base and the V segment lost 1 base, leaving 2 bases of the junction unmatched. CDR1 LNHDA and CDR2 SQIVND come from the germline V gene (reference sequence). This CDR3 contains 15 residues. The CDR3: CASSIGQGAQETQYF. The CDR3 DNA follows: TGTGCCAGTAGTATAGGTCAGGGGGCCCAAGAGACCCAGTACTTC.

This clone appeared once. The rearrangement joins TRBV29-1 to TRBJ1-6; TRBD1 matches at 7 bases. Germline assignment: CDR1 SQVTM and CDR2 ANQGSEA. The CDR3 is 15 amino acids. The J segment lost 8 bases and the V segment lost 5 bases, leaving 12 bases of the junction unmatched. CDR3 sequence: CSVRTGGSGDSPLHF. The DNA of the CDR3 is TGCAGCGTTAGGACAGGAGGCTCCGGGGATTCACCCCTCCACTTT.

The CDR3 nucleotides are TGTGCCAGCAGAGAGACAGGGGGCAGGGGGACCTTC. It codes for CASRETGGRGTF. The chain joins TRBV6-5 to TRBJ1-2; TRBD1 agrees at 10 bases. Germline CDR1 MNHEY, CDR2 SVGAGI. J gave up 14 bases and V 6 bases, and 9 bases lay outside the gene matches. The CDR3 runs 12 residues.